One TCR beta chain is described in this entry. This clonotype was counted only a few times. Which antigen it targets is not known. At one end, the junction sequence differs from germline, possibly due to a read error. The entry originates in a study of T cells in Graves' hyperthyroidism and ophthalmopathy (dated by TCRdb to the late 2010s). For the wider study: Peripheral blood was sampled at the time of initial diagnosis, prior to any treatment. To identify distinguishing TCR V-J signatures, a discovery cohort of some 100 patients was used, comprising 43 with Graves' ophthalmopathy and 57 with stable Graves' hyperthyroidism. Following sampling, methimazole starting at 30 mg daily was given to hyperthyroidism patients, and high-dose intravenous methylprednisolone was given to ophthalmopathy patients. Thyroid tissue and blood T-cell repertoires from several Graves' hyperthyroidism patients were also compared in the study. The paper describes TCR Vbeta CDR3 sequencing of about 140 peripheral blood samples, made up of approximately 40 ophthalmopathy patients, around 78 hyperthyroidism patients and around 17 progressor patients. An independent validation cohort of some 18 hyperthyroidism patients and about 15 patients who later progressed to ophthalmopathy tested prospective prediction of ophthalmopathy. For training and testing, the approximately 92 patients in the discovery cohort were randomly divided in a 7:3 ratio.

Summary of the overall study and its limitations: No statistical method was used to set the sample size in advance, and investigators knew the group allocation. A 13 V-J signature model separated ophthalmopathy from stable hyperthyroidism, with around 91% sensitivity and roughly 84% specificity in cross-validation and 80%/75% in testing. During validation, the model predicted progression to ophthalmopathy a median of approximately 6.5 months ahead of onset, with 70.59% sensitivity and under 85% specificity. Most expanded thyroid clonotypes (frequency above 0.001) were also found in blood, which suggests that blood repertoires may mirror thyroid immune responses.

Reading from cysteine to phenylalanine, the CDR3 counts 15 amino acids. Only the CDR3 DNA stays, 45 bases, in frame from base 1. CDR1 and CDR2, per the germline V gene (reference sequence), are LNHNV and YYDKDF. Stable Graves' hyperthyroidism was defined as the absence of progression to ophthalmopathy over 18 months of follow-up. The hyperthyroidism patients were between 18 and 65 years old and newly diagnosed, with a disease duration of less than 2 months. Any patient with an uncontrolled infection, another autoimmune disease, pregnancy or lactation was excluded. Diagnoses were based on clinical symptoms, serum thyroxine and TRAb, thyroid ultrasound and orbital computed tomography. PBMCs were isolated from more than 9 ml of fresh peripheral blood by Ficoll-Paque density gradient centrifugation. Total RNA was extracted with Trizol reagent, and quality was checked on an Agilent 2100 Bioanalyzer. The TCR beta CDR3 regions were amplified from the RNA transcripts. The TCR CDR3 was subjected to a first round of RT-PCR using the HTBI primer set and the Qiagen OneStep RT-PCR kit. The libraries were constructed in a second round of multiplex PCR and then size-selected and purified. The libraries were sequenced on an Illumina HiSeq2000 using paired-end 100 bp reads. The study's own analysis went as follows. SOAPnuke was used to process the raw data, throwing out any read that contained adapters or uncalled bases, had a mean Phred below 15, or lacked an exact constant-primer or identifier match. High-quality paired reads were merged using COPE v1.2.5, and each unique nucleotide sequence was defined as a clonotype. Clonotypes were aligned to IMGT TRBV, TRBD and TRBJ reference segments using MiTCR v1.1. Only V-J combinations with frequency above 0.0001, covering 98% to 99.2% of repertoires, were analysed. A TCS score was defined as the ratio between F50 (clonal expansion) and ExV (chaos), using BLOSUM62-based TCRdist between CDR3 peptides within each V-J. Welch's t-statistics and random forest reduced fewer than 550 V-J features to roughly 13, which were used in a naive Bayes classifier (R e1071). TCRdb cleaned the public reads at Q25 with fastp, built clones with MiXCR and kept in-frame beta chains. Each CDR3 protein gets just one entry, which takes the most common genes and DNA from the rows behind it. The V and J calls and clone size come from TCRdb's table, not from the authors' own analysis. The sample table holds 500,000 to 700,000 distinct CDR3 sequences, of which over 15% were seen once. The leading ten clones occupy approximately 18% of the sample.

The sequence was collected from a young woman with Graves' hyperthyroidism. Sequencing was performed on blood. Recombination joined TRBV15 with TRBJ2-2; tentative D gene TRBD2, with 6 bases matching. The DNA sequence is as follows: TGTGCCACCAGCAGAGTGGGCGGGACGGCCGGGGAGCTGCTTTTT. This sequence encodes CATSRVGGTAGELLF.